This is a list of T cell receptor beta chains from one sample in a study of blood T cell repertoires in COVID-19. This table comes from immunoSEQ multiplex PCR, and its TCRdb copy is limited to in-frame clones, with some not included. The data hold around 200,000 clones, with approximately 84% observed a single time. Specimen: peripheral blood. The receptors were gathered from a man aged 50 to 60 with active or convalescent COVID-19. CDR3s include the opening cysteine and the closing phenylalanine or tryptophan.

TRBJ1-1 TRBV28 CASSWTGVATEAFF
TRBJ2-2 TRBV4-3 CASSQVAKAGELFF
TRBJ1-6 TRBV3-1/TRBV3-2 CASSLDSLNSPLHF
TRBJ2-7 TRBV5-1 CASSQDRGEQYF
TRBJ1-3 TRBV2 CASRGGVSGNTIYF
TRBJ2-7 TRBV6-6 CATRGTGHEQYF
TRBJ1-5 TRBV3-1/TRBV3-2 CASSARGFQPQHF
TRBJ1-4 TRBV6-5 CASRPGQRREKLFF
TRBJ1-6 TRBV15 CATSRDSYSPLHF
TRBJ1-3 TRBV21-1 CASSKAEGPPGSGNTIYF
TRBJ2-7 TRBV4-2 CASSQDALAGGSEQYF
TRBJ2-3 TRBV18 CASSPASRDKDTQYF
TRBJ2-1 TRBV20-1 CSASSKYWYNEQFF
TRBJ1-2 TRBV12-5 CASGRTGWGYGYTF
TRBJ2-2 TRBV10-3 CAISDHGLAVNTGELFF
TRBJ1-5 TRBV5-5 CASSSQGNSNQPQHF
TRBJ1-2 TRBV7-8 CASSLGGTGGINYGYTF
TRBJ1-2 TRBV2 CATSGTGYGYTF
TRBJ1-1 TRBV5-8 CASSSRVWGNTEAFF
TRBJ1-5 TRBV6-1 CASSEGRVSQPQHF
TRBJ1-6 TRBV28 CASTSPRGLGSPLHF
TRBJ1-6 TRBV10-3 CAISESGTGNSPLHF
TRBJ2-3 TRBV6-2/TRBV6-3 CASSYPIRTSGGAADTQYF
TRBJ2-7 TRBV4-3 CASSQEVARSYEQYF
TRBJ2-5 TRBV3-1/TRBV3-2 CASSQVASGGGETQYF
TRBJ2-7 TRBV18 CASSALAGGEEQYF
TRBJ1-5 TRBV27 CASSFSASNQPQHF
TRBJ1-3 TRBV27 CASAGGTGGNTIYF
TRBJ2-5 TRBV19 CASSIRGRETQYF
TRBJ1-2 TRBV16 CASSPGQAYGYTF
TRBJ1-3 TRBV30 CACDRGTSGNTIYF
TRBJ2-3 TRBV7-2 CATGSASGVRNTQYF
TRBJ2-3 TRBV18 CASSPPATDTQYF
TRBJ2-5 TRBV29-1 CSAGGTGVRETQYF
TRBJ2-1 TRBV5-1 CASSLVGGGAPNEQFF
TRBJ1-1 TRBV6-5 CASSFRPGTEAFF
TRBJ1-6 TRBV19 CASSVRDSSNSPLHF
TRBJ2-7 TRBV12-3/TRBV12-4 CASSDSRGQVQYF
TRBJ2-1 TRBV9 CASSVAGGAWNEQFF
TRBJ1-5 TRBV7-6 CASSPGQGTNQPQHF
TRBJ2-1 TRBV3-1/TRBV3-2 CASSQVSGAYNEQFF
TRBJ2-5 TRBV12-3/TRBV12-4 CASSLRGTETQYF
TRBJ1-2 TRBV11-2 CASSQDRGRLGYTF
TRBJ2-1 TRBV27 CASRDRGINEQFF